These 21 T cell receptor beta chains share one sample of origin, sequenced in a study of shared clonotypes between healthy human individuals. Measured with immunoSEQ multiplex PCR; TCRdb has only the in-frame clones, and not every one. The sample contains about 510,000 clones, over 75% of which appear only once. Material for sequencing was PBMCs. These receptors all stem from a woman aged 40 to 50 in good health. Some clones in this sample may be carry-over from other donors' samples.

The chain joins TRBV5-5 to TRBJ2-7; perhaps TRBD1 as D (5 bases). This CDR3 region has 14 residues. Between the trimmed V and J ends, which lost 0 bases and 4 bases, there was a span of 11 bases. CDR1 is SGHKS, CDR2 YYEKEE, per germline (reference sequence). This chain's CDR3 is CASSLGVRTYEQYF. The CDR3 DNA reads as TGTGCCAGCAGCTTGGGGGTGCGGACATACGAGCAGTACTTC.

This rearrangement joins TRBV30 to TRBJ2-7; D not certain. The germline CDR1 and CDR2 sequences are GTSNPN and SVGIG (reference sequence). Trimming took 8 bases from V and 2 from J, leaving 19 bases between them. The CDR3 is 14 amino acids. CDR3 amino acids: CAATRHHPPYEQYF. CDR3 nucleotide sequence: TGTGCCGCCACCCGACATCATCCACCCTACGAGCAGTACTTC.

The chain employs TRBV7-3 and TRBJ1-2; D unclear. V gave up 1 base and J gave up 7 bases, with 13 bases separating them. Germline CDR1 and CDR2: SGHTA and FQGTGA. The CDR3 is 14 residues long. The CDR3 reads CASSLRSGDSGYTF. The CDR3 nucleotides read TGTGCCAGCAGCTTAAGAAGTGGGGATAGTGGCTACACCTTC.

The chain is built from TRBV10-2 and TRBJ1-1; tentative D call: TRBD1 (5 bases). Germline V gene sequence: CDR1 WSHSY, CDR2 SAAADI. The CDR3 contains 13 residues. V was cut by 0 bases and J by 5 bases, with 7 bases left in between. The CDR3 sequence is CASSESGGTEAFF. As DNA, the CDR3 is TGCGCCAGCAGTGAGTCTGGGGGGACTGAAGCTTTCTTT.

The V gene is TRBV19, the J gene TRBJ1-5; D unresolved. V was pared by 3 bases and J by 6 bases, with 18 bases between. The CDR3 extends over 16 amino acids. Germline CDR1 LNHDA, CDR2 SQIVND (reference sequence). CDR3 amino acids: CASSMGGPLGGQPQHF. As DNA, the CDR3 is TGTGCCAGTAGTATGGGCGGGCCCCTTGGAGGTCAGCCCCAGCATTTT.

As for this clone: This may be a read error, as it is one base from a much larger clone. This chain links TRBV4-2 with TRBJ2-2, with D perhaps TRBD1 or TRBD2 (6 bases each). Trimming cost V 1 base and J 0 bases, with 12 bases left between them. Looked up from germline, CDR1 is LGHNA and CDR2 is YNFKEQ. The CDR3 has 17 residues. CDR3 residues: CASSQARGAANTGELFF. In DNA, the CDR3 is TGTGCCAGCAGCCAAGCTAGGGGGGCAGCGAACACCGGGGAGCTGTTTTTT.

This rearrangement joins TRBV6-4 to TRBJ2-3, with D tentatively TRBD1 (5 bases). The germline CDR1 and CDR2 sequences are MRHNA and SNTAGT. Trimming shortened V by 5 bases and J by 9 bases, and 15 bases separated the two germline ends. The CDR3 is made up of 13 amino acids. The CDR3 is CASSTAQAGTQYF. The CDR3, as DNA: TGTGCCAGCAGTACAGCCCAGGCAGGGACGCAGTATTTT.

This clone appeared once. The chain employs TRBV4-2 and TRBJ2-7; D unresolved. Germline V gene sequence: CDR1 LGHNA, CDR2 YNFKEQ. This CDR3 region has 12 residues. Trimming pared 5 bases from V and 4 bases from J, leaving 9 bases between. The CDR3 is CASSLNEYEQYF. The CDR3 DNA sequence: TGTGCCAGCAGCTTGAACGAATACGAGCAGTACTTC.

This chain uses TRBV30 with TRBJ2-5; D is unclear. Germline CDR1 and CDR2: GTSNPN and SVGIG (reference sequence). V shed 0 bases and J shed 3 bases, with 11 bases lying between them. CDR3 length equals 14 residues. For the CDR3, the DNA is TGTGCCTGGAGTGTACGCAGGTTCAAAGAGACCCAGTACTTC. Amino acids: CAWSVRRFKETQYF.

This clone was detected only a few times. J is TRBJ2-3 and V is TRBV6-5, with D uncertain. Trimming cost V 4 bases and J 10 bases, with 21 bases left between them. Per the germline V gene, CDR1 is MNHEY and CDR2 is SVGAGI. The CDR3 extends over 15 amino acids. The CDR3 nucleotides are TGTGCCAGCAGTTGGCAGGTTTCCCCCCCCTTTGCGCAGTATTTT. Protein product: CASSWQVSPPFAQYF.

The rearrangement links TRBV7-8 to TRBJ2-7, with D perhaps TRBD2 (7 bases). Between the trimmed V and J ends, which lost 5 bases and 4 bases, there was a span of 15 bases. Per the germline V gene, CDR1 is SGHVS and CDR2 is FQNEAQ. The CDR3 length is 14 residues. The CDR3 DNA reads TGTGCCAGCAGCCCAAGGGGGGGGTTGTACGAGCAGTACTTC. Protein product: CASSPRGGLYEQYF.

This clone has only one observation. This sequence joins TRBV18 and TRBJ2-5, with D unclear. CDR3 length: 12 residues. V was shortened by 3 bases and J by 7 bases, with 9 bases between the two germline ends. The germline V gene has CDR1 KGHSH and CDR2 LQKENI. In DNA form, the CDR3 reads TGTGCCAGCTCACCTAGCCCGGGGACCCAGTACTTC. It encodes CASSPSPGTQYF.

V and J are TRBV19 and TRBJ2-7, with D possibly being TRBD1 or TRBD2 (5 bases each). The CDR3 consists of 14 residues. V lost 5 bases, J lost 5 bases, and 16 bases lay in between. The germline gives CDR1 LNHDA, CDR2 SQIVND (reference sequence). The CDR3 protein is CASSPGTYLHEQYF. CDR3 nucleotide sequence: TGTGCCAGTAGTCCAGGGACGTACCTCCACGAGCAGTACTTC.

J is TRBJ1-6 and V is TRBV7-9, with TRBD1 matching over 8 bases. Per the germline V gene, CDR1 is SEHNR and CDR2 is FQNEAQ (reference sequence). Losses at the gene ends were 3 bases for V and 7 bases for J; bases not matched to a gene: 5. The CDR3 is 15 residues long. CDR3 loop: CASSFGQGRNSPLHF. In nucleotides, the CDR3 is TGTGCCAGCAGCTTCGGACAGGGAAGAAATTCACCCCTCCACTTT.

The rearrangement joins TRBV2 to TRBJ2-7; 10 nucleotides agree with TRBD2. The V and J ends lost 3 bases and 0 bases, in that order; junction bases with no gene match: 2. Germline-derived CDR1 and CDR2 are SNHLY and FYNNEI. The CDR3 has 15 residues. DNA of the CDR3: TGTGCCAGCAGTGACCCTAGCGGGAGCTCCTACGAGCAGTACTTC. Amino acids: CASSDPSGSSYEQYF.

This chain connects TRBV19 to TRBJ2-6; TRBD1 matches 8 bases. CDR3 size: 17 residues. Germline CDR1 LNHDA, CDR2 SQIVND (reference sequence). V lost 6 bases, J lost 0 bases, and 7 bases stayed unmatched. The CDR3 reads CASSATGVLSGANVLTF. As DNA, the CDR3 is TGTGCCAGTAGCGCGACAGGGGTCCTCTCTGGGGCCAACGTCCTGACTTTC. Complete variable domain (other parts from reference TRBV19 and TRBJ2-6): DGGITQSPKYLFRKEGQNVTLSCEQNLNHDAMYWYRQDPGQGLRLIYYSQIVNDFQKGDIAEGYSVSREKKESFPLTVTSAQKNPTAFYLCASSATGVLSGANVLTFGAGSRLTVL.

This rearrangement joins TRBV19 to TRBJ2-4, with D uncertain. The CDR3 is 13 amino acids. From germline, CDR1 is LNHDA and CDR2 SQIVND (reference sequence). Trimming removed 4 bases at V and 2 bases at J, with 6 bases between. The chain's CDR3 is CASSTLSKNIQYF. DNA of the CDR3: TGTGCCAGTAGTACCCTTTCCAAAAACATTCAGTACTTC.

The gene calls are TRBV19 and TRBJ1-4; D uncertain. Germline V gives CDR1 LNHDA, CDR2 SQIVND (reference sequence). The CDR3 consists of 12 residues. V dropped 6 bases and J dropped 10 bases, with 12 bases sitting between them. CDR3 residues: CASRPRKGKLFF. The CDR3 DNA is TGTGCCAGTAGGCCAAGAAAGGGAAAACTGTTTTTT.

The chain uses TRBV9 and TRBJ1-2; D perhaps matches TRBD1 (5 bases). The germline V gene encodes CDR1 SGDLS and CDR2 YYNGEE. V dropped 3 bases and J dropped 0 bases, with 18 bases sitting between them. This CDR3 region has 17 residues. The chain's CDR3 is CASSGGARSNSNYGYTF. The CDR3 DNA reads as TGTGCCAGCAGCGGTGGGGCCAGGAGCAATTCTAACTATGGCTACACCTTC. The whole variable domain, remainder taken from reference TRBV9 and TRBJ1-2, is DSGVTQTPKHLITATGQRVTLRCSPRSGDLSVYWYQQSLDQGLQFLIQYYNGEERAKGNILERFSAQQFPDLHSELNLSSLELGDSALYFCASSGGARSNSNYGYTFGSGTRLTVV.

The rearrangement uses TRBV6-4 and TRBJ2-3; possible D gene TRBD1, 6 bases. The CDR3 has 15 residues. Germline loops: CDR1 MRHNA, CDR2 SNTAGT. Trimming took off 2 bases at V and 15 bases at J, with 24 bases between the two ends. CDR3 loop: CASSDGTSSKPRYYF. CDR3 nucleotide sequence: TGTGCCAGCAGTGACGGGACAAGCTCTAAACCCCGCTACTATTTT.

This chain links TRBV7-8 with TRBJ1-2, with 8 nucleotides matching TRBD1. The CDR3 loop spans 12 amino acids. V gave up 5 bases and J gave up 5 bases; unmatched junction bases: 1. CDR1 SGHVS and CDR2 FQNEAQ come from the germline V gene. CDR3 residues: CASSRQGYGYTF. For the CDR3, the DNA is TGTGCCAGCAGCCGACAGGGGTATGGCTACACCTTC. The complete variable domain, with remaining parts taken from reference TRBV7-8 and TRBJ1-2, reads GAGVSQSPRYKVAKRGQDVALRCDPISGHVSLFWYQQALGQGPEFLTYFQNEAQLDKSGLPSDRFFAERPEGSVSTLKIQRTQQEDSAVYLCASSRQGYGYTFGSGTRLTVV.